Described below is a single T cell receptor (beta chain) sequence and its context. The data belong to a study of blood T cell repertoires in COVID-19. Across the study: Sources were T cells, B-cell-depleted T cells, or PBMCs; the material itself was cDNA or gDNA.

TCRdb's copy holds only in-frame clones and misses some; the assay was immunoSEQ multiplex PCR. The sample shows hundreds of thousands of clones, roughly 90% of them seen only once. Specimen: peripheral blood. This clonotype was obtained from a man in his fifties or sixties with COVID-19, enrolled during active disease.

CDR3 DNA sequence: TGTGCCAGTAGCCCGGGGGGGGTAATGGATGAGCAGTTCTTC. It is translated as CASSPGGVMDEQFF. V usage is TRBV19 and J usage is TRBJ2-1, with TRBD2 identical over 8 bases. V dropped 6 bases and J dropped 8; count of bases not matched to a gene: 9. The length of the CDR3 is 14 residues. In germline, CDR1 is LNHDA, CDR2 SQIVND (reference sequence).